This entry features one T cell receptor (beta chain) sequence. Its target antigen remains unknown. Per-base quality was not reported, and no clone a single base away is much larger than it. This sample stems from a study of shared clonotypes between healthy human individuals (dated by TCRdb to about 2020). For the wider study: The cohort comprised a couple of women and a few men aged 18 to 49 years. For each donor, CD4 naive and CD4 memory were each run on three plates, CD8 naive on two plates, and CD8 memory on one plate. To increase sequencing depth and limit assay-specific biases, different laboratories used diverse techniques to prepare libraries and sequence TCR repertoires. Leukapheresis yielded between about 0.9 and 9 billion PBMCs per donor. To estimate repertoire size and how much clonotype sharing occurs between individuals, the study deeply sequenced the blood TCR repertoires of five healthy adults.

The donors were healthy, HIV-negative adults who had no recently reported acute infections or vaccinations. Every donor was a Caucasian adult residing in Nashville, Tennessee, USA. CD4+ T cells were enriched by magnetic negative selection; naive cells were then positively selected on CD45RA, and the negative fraction formed the memory subset. Blood was obtained by leukapheresis, after which PBMCs were separated by Ficoll-Histopaque density gradient centrifugation and cryopreserved in liquid nitrogen vapor phase. Analytical flow cytometry was used to check the purity and quantity of every magnetically sorted T cell population. From each sorted fraction, genomic DNA was isolated and quantified by UV absorbance on a Nanodrop 2000c. What the work shows at the level of the full study, not this receptor alone: About 4.5% of naive CD4, roughly 3.5% of naive CD8, about 2.5% of memory CD4, and around 0.42% of memory CD8 clonotypes were shared across four donors. Larger estimated clonotype richness was generally found for naive subsets than for memory subsets. Based on pairwise subsampling, the degree of clonotype sharing among donors was expected to be affected by sequencing depth. Compared with non-shared clonotypes, the clonotypes found in all four sorted-subset donors had higher generation probabilities. Because the study included a small number of donors, the genetic and exposure-history diversity represented was limited. Even with the large sequencing depth, rarefaction of the sorted-subset datasets indicated that sequencing was incomplete. Only blood was sampled, and tissue TCR repertoires likely differ from those in blood.

Using the deep immunoSEQ assay, multiplex PCR amplified TCR CDR3 regions from genomic DNA. Extracted genomic DNA from each cell subset was distributed evenly across all wells of several immunoSEQ 96-well plates, and each plate was treated as a replicate. Each replicate PCR for sorted subsets received about 200 ng genomic DNA, equal to about 30,000 T cell genomes. Purified libraries were quantified with a Qubit 3.0 fluorometer, sized on a Bioanalyzer 2100, and re-quantified with the KAPA Library Quantification kit. A separate single-read 150-cycle Illumina NextSeq 550 flow cell was used to sequence each immunoSEQ 96-well plate. On the authors' methods: The immunoSEQ output contained only junctional sequences without quality scores, so filtering could not match that applied to full-length reads. To assign V/J genes and CDR3, sequences were annotated using PyIR, a Python wrapper for IgBLAST v1.9, with IMGT germline references. Reads were filtered out if the reads had weak V/J assignments (E-value above 1e-6), no CDR3, stop codons, out-of-frame junctions, or ambiguous translated residues. V3J clonotypes were defined as sequences sharing an identical inferred V gene, J gene, and CDR3 amino acid sequence. Percentage overlap between repertoires was computed as shared unique clonotypes divided by the size of the smaller repertoire. Three approaches were used to assess repertoire richness: RTK rarefaction, the Chao1 estimator, and Recon v2.1 estimates of unobserved clonotypes. Generation probabilities for all TCRbeta clonotypes obtained by the gDNA method from a few donors were computed using OLGA. This is the immuneACCESS table as TCRdb keeps it, with only in-frame sequences that have V and J called. A part of the clones is gone; compared with another copy, unresolved V genes explain less than half, and the rest is unexplained. That table supplies the V and J calls and clone size; D and trimming were determined from the DNA. This sample holds under 1,900,000 clones; 98% were observed only once. The ten top clones hold 0.3% to 0.45% of the sample.

The source is a man younger than 45 in good health. The sample taken for sequencing was naive CD4+ T cells sorted from blood. The cell subset or site label here, explained by the study, means: CD45RA+ positively selected.

The CDR3 sequence is CASSVGSTGAYEQYF. The DNA sequence is as follows: TGTGCCAGCAGCGTCGGTAGTACCGGTGCCTACGAGCAGTACTTC. The sequence is built from TRBV9 and TRBJ2-7; no D gene call is confident. Taken from the germline V gene, the CDR1 and CDR2 loops are SGDLS and YYNGEE. The CDR3, cysteine through phenylalanine, is 15 amino acids long. The read is trimmed to its CDR3 DNA, 45 bases read in frame from base 1. V and J lose 2 bases and 2 bases, and a span of 14 bases separates them.